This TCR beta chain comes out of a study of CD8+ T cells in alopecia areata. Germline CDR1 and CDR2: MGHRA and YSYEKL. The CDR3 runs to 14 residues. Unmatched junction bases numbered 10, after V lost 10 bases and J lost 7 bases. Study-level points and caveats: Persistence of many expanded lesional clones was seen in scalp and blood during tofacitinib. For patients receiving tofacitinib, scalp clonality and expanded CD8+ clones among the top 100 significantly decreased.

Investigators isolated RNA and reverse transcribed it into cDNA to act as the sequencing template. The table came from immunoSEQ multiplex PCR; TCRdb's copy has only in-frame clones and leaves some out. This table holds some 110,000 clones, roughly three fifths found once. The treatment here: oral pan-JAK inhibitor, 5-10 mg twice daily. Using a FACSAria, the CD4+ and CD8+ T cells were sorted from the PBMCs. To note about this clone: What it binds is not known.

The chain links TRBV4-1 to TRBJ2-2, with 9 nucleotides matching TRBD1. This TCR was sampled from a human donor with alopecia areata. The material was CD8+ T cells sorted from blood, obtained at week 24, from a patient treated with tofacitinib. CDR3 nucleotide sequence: TGCGCCACCTCGGATGGACAGGGGAACGGGGAGCTGTTTTTT. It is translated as CATSDGQGNGELFF.